This T cell receptor (beta chain) was recovered during a study of shared clonotypes between healthy human individuals. Data came from immunoSEQ multiplex PCR; TCRdb stores just in-frame clones and leaves some out. The sample carries 2 million to 2.5 million clones, approximately 93% recorded once. The CDR3 is 15 residues long. The germline gives CDR1 KGHSH, CDR2 LQKENI. The V gene lost 0 bases and the J gene lost 5 bases, with 13 bases spanning the gap. Sequences were obtained from naive CD4+ T cells from PBMCs. Regarding subset: CD45RA+ positively selected. V and J are TRBV18 and TRBJ1-2, with a possible D match to TRBD1 (5 bases). The TCR comes from a man between 18 and 35 years old in good health. Some clones in this sample may be carry-over from other donors' samples. In DNA form, the CDR3 reads TGTGCCAGCTCACCACCGTCCGACAGTGGATATGGCTACACCTTC. Its translation: CASSPPSDSGYGYTF.